Listed below are T cell receptor beta chains from one sample, sequenced in a study of T cell repertoires in cytomegalovirus infection. Antigen specificity for these receptors is unknown. MiXCR, applied by TCRdb to the reads, yields one record per CDR3 protein. The sample has 830,000 or so distinct CDR3 sequences, approximately 32% seen once. Specimen: cultured CD8+ T cells from PBMCs, collected from culture after CMV antigen stimulation. Receptors originate from a human donor in good health (CMV status not recorded). Some clones in this sample may be carry-over from other donors' samples. Both conserved end residues are part of each CDR3. D genes are given only for firm matches. Clone size, where shown, is once, few, many, or a class for clones that have expanded.

>.|TRBD1|TRBV27|TRBJ2-1
CASSSIGQGDYEQFF
TGTGCCAGCAGTTCAATTGGACAGGGGGACTATGAGCAGTTCTTC
>few|TRBD2|TRBV7-9|TRBJ2-1
CASSLVTSGGHYSYNEQFF
TGTGCCAGCAGCTTAGTTACTAGCGGGGGCCATTACTCCTACAATGAGCAGTTCTTC
>.|TRBD2|TRBV20-1|TRBJ2-1
CSARDHLGLAGRWGSYNEQFF
TGCAGTGCTAGAGATCATTTGGGACTAGCGGGACGATGGGGCTCCTACAATGAGCAGTTCTTC
>.|.|TRBV20-1|TRBJ2-1
CSAREGNEQFF
TGCAGTGCTAGAGAGGGGAATGAGCAGTTCTTC
>.|.|TRBV4-3|TRBJ2-1
CASSQDRGYEQFF
TGCGCCAGCAGCCAAGACAGGGGTTATGAGCAGTTCTTC
>.|.|TRBV19|TRBJ1-1
CASTSLLNTEAFF
TGTGCCAGTACCTCATTATTGAACACTGAAGCTTTCTTT
>.|TRBD2|TRBV7-9|TRBJ2-3
CASSLGWAGESSGGPDTQYF
TGTGCCAGCAGCTTAGGCTGGGCCGGAGAATCTAGCGGGGGACCAGATACGCAGTATTTT
>.|TRBD1|TRBV29-1|TRBJ1-2
CSVPPGQGIYGYTF
TGCAGCGTACCGCCGGGACAGGGAATCTATGGCTACACCTTC
>many|.|TRBV7-6|TRBJ2-5
CASSLAGRDEETQYF
TGTGCCAGCAGCTTAGCTGGACGGGATGAGGAGACCCAGTACTTC
>.|.|TRBV6-6|TRBJ2-2
CASSYPPGSLAPGELFF
TGTGCCAGCAGTTACCCACCAGGATCCCTGGCACCCGGGGAGCTGTTTTTT
>.|.|TRBV9|TRBJ2-4
CASSVMTGAEKNIQYF
TGTGCCAGCAGCGTAATGACGGGGGCCGAAAAAAACATTCAGTACTTC
>few|TRBD1|TRBV11-2|TRBJ2-2
CASSPFQGATGELFF
TGTGCCAGCAGCCCCTTCCAGGGGGCCACCGGGGAGCTGTTTTTT
>.|.|TRBV7-9|TRBJ1-1
CASSPSGAKTEAFF
TGTGCCAGCAGCCCCTCAGGGGCGAAGACTGAAGCTTTCTTT
>.|.|TRBV18|TRBJ1-1
CASSDGLTEAFF
TGTGCCAGCTCAGACGGTTTAACTGAAGCTTTCTTT
>.|TRBD2|TRBV27|TRBJ2-7
CASSVLGGAYEQYF
TGTGCCAGCAGCGTACTCGGGGGGGCCTACGAGCAGTACTTC
>few|TRBD1|TRBV28|TRBJ2-6
CASSFGQGPPGANVLTF
TGTGCCAGCAGTTTCGGACAGGGGCCCCCCGGGGCCAACGTCCTGACTTTC
>many|TRBD2|TRBV7-6|TRBJ2-1
CASSLLLAGHNEQFF
TGTGCCAGCAGCTTGCTACTAGCGGGGCACAATGAGCAGTTCTTC
>few|TRBD2|TRBV11-2|TRBJ2-5
CASSRRTSTPVETQYF
TGTGCCAGCAGCCGACGGACTAGCACCCCAGTGGAGACCCAGTACTTC
>few|TRBD1|TRBV7-2|TRBJ2-3
CASSPRDRGSDTQYF
TGTGCCAGCAGTCCCCGGGACAGGGGATCAGATACGCAGTATTTT
>.|TRBD1|TRBV14|TRBJ1-1
CTSSQGGTIWTEAFF
TGTACCAGCAGCCAAGGGGGCACGATTTGGACTGAAGCTTTCTTT
>few|.|TRBV7-9|TRBJ2-1
CASSQNPDEQFF
TGTGCCAGCAGCCAAAATCCCGATGAGCAGTTCTTC
>.|.|TRBV20-1|TRBJ2-1
CSARELTPGSRLTYNEQFF
TGCAGTGCTAGAGAGTTGACTCCCGGTAGCCGACTCACCTACAATGAGCAGTTCTTC
>many|.|TRBV6-6|TRBJ1-1
CASSLGPVNTEAFF
TGTGCCAGCAGTCTCGGACCGGTGAACACTGAAGCTTTCTTT
>.|.|TRBV6-2/TRBV6-3|TRBJ2-1
CASSYGEWGGPSEQFF
TGTGCCAGCAGTTACGGAGAATGGGGGGGGCCGAGTGAGCAGTTCTTC
>.|.|TRBV6-6|TRBJ2-1
CASSNDASSYNEQFF
TGTGCCAGCAGTAATGACGCATCCTCCTACAATGAGCAGTTCTTC
>few|TRBD1|TRBV27|TRBJ1-2
CASRTTGMMYGYTF
TGTGCCAGCAGAACGACAGGGATGATGTATGGCTACACCTTC
>many|.|TRBV12-3/TRBV12-4|TRBJ1-2
CASSLQFGTNYGYTF
TGTGCCAGCAGCTTACAATTCGGGACAAACTATGGCTACACCTTC
>.|.|TRBV12-3/TRBV12-4|TRBJ2-7
CASSFGQGMGSYEQYF
TGTGCCAGCAGTTTCGGTCAGGGGATGGGCTCCTACGAGCAGTACTTC
>few|.|TRBV27|TRBJ2-1
CASSPRSVVGEQFF
TGTGCCAGCAGTCCTAGAAGTGTCGTCGGTGAGCAGTTCTTC
>.|.|TRBV27|TRBJ1-1
CASRRSGRLNTEAFF
TGTGCCAGCCGACGGTCCGGACGCTTGAACACTGAAGCTTTCTTT
>few|.|TRBV27|TRBJ1-2
CASRRVAWYGYTF
TGTGCCAGCAGGAGGGTGGCGTGGTATGGCTACACCTTC
>.|TRBD1|TRBV5-8|TRBJ2-7
CASSYRGPSYEQYF
TGTGCCAGCAGCTACAGGGGCCCCTCCTACGAGCAGTACTTC
>.|.|TRBV19|TRBJ1-2
CASSMVVLRDYGYTF
TGTGCCAGTAGTATGGTGGTTCTTCGGGACTATGGCTACACCTTC
>.|.|TRBV5-1|TRBJ2-1
CASSLDGTPSCNEQFF
TGCGCCAGCAGCTTGGACGGGACACCCTCCTGCAATGAGCAGTTCTTC
>.|.|TRBV7-9|TRBJ1-5
CASSFGGRGSNQPQHF
TGTGCCAGCAGCTTTGGGGGTAGAGGTAGCAATCAGCCCCAGCATTTT
>few|.|TRBV23-1|TRBJ2-4
CASNQQVVQYF
TGCGCCAGCAACCAACAGGTCGTTCAGTACTTC
>.|.|TRBV10-1|TRBJ2-2
CASSMIQDNTGELFF
TGCGCCAGCAGTATGATACAGGATAACACCGGGGAGCTGTTTTTT
>few|.|TRBV27|TRBJ1-6
CASTRGTHNSPLHF
TGTGCCAGCACCCGCGGGACCCATAATTCACCCCTCCACTTT
>many|TRBD1|TRBV6-1|TRBJ2-5
CASSEPPTVPGQGNQETQYF
TGTGCCAGCAGTGAACCTCCTACCGTCCCGGGACAGGGGAACCAAGAGACCCAGTACTTC
>.|.|TRBV11-1|TRBJ1-1
CASSPGSPLTEAFF
TGTGCCAGCAGCCCCGGTTCGCCGTTGACTGAAGCTTTCTTT
>.|.|TRBV6-6|TRBJ2-5
CASAVTITETQYF
TGTGCCAGCGCCGTAACGATAACAGAGACCCAGTACTTC
>.|.|TRBV12-3/TRBV12-4|TRBJ1-1
CASSLVRGAEAFF
TGTGCCAGCAGCTTGGTTCGCGGGGCTGAAGCTTTCTTT
>.|TRBD2|TRBV12-3/TRBV12-4|TRBJ2-2
CASSFWGGDTGELFF
TGTGCCAGCAGTTTTTGGGGAGGGGACACCGGGGAGCTGTTTTTT
>.|.|TRBV5-1|TRBJ1-1
CASSLAPKGGGTEAFF
TGCGCCAGCAGCTTGGCCCCTAAGGGAGGAGGCACTGAAGCTTTCTTT
>few|.|TRBV7-8|TRBJ1-6
CASSEGVQFNSPLHF
TGTGCCAGCAGCGAGGGGGTTCAGTTTAATTCACCCCTCCACTTT
>.|.|TRBV12-3/TRBV12-4|TRBJ2-1
CASSLVHGGFFYNEQFF
TGTGCCAGCAGTTTAGTTCATGGGGGTTTTTTTTATAATGAGCAGTTCTTC